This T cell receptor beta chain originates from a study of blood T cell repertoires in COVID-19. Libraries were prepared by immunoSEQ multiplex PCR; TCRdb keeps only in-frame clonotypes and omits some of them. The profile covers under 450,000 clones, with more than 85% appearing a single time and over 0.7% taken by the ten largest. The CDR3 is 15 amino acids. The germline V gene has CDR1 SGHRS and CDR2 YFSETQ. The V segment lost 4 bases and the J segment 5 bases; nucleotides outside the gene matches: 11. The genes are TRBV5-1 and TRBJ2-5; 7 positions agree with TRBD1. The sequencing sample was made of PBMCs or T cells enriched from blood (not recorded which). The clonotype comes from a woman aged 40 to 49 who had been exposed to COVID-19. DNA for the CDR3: TGCGCCAGCAGCGGCGGACAGGCCTCAGGGGAGACCCAGTACTTC. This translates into CASSGGQASGETQYF.